A single sample is the source of the 20 T cell receptor beta chains below, sequenced in a study of cytomegalovirus exposure and HLA in healthy donors. Primers for the PCR totalled 60 Vbeta and 13 Jbeta. Here immunoSEQ multiplex PCR was the method, and the copy in TCRdb shows in-frame clones only, minus some. The table lists some 160,000 clones, roughly 80% of them singletons, with more than 8% in the top ten. The sequenced sample was PBMCs. The receptors here all came from a male donor in good health and CMV-seropositive.

The chain couples TRBV6-5 to TRBJ1-4; no definite D call. Between the trimmed V and J ends, which lost 6 bases and 3 bases, there was a span of 11 bases. CDR1 MNHEY and CDR2 SVGAGI come from the germline V gene. This CDR3 contains 14 residues. CDR3 nucleotides: TGTGCCAGCAGAAACGGGGTAGCTAATGAAAAACTGTTTTTT. This codes for CASRNGVANEKLFF.

The chain links TRBV7-9 to TRBJ2-3; TRBD1 agrees at 12 bases. Trimming took 8 bases from V and 4 from J; bases not matched to a gene: 10. CDR3 size: 16 residues. In germline, CDR1 is SEHNR, CDR2 FQNEAQ (reference sequence). Here the CDR3 reads CASGGRDRGLSDTQYF. The CDR3 DNA reads TGTGCCAGCGGGGGCCGGGACAGGGGGCTTTCAGATACGCAGTATTTT.

This rearrangement joins TRBV7-8 to TRBJ2-3, with D possibly being TRBD1 (7 bases). This CDR3 comprises 18 residues. Germline CDR1 SGHVS, CDR2 FQNEAQ. Deletions cut 6 bases from V and 3 bases from J, with 25 bases between. The CDR3: CASSPTTGPGGGTDTQYF. CDR3 in DNA: TGTGCCAGCAGTCCAACGACAGGGCCCGGAGGGGGAACAGATACGCAGTATTTT.

The gene calls are TRBV5-1 and TRBJ1-1; 9 bases map to TRBD1. V shed 5 bases and J 4 bases; nucleotides not matched to a gene: 6. The germline CDR1 and CDR2 sequences are SGHRS and YFSETQ. CDR3 size: 14 residues. CDR3 nucleotides: TGCGCCAGCAGAACCCAGACAGGGGGCACTGAAGCTTTCTTT. It encodes CASRTQTGGTEAFF.

This chain links TRBV5-1 with TRBJ1-1, with D perhaps matching TRBD1 (5 bases). Germline lookup yields CDR1 SGHRS and CDR2 YFSETQ. Trimming shortened V by 5 bases and J by 1 base, and 12 bases separated the two germline ends. This CDR3 comprises 14 residues. The CDR3 spells CASSPFTGNTEAFF. CDR3 sequence (DNA): TGCGCCAGCAGTCCCTTTACAGGGAACACTGAAGCTTTCTTT.

This clone has just one count. The chain has TRBV18 and TRBJ2-7, with 7 bases fitting TRBD1. This CDR3 is 16 amino acids long. With 0 bases clipped from V and 0 bases from J, the junction kept 5 bases outside the gene matches. Per the germline V gene, CDR1 is KGHSH and CDR2 is LQKENI. The DNA for the CDR3 is TGTGCCAGCTCACCACCATTCAGGGGGAGCTCCTACGAGCAGTACTTC. Amino acid sequence: CASSPPFRGSSYEQYF.

The V call is TRBV4-1, the J call TRBJ2-7; 11 bases match TRBD2. CDR1 is MGHRA, CDR2 YSYEKL, per germline. The ends lost 4 bases at V and 4 bases at J; junction bases unmatched: 9. This CDR3 is 16 amino acids long. CDR3 nucleotides: TGCGCCAGCAGCCCAATGGGACTAGCGGAATATTACGAGCAGTACTTC. Translation gives CASSPMGLAEYYEQYF.

V and J are TRBV28 and TRBJ2-3; D is uncertain. The V end lost 4 bases, the J end lost 2 bases, and 7 bases lay between the germline ends. CDR1 is MDHEN and CDR2 is SYDVKM in the germline V gene. CDR3 length equals 13 residues. CDR3 residues: CASSSSYTDTQYF. For the CDR3, the DNA is TGTGCCAGCAGTTCCTCGTACACAGATACGCAGTATTTT.

This clone showed up just a few times. The chain employs TRBV9 and TRBJ2-3; 7 nucleotides agree with TRBD2. Germline trimming cut 4 bases from V and 5 bases from J; bases unmatched to any gene: 13. Germline CDR1 SGDLS, CDR2 YYNGEE. CDR3 length: 16 residues. In nucleotides, the CDR3 is TGTGCCAGCAGCCCCCCCAAGACTAGCCGGGTAGATACGCAGTATTTT. The encoded protein is CASSPPKTSRVDTQYF.

The chain carries TRBV9 and TRBJ2-1, with D possibly matching TRBD2 (5 bases). CDR1 is SGDLS and CDR2 is YYNGEE in the germline V gene. V lost 0 bases and J lost 7, with 17 bases in between. The CDR3 is 16 amino acids. The CDR3 loop reads CASSVGHRGRGNEQFF. The CDR3 coding sequence is TGTGCCAGCAGCGTAGGTCATCGAGGGAGAGGGAATGAGCAGTTCTTC.

Of note for this clone: The sample carries other DNA sequences with the same CDR3. The chain recombines TRBV27 with TRBJ2-2; 7 bases match TRBD1. This CDR3 spans 18 amino acids. Germline-derived CDR1 and CDR2 are MNHEY and SMNVEV (reference sequence). V trimming: 3 bases; J trimming: 11 bases; junction bases outside the gene matches: 21. The CDR3 reads CASSFWDYSGTAVGELFF. The CDR3 DNA follows: TGTGCCAGCAGTTTCTGGGATTATTCCGGGACAGCCGTCGGAGAGCTGTTTTTT.

The V call is TRBV6-5, the J call TRBJ1-2; no clear D. Germline V gene data show CDR1 as MNHEY and CDR2 as SVGAGI. With 6 bases removed from V and 5 bases from J, the gap between germline ends came to 10 bases. The CDR3 consists of 12 residues. DNA of the CDR3: TGTGCCAGCAGCCTCCGAGGGTATGGCTACACCTTC. It is translated as CASSLRGYGYTF.

J is TRBJ1-5 and V is TRBV6-4, with TRBD1 as a possible D gene (6 bases). V was pared by 0 bases and J by 7 bases, with 13 bases between. CDR3 length equals 15 residues. Germline CDR1 is MRHNA and CDR2 is SNTAGT. CDR3 sequence reads: CASSDSAGAGQPQHF. CDR3 sequence (DNA): TGTGCCAGCAGTGACTCAGCGGGGGCCGGACAGCCCCAGCATTTT.

This sequence joins TRBV19 and TRBJ1-2, with D perhaps TRBD1 (5 bases). The V end lost 4 bases, the J end lost 4 bases, and 16 bases lay between the germline ends. The CDR3 contains 15 residues. Per the germline V gene, CDR1 is LNHDA and CDR2 is SQIVND (reference sequence). DNA for the CDR3: TGTGCCAGTAGTACCGACAGCGTTGGTCCCTATGGCTACACCTTC. It translates to CASSTDSVGPYGYTF.

This chain joins TRBV30 and TRBJ1-6, with TRBD1 matching 7 bases. The CDR3 sequence is 15 residues long. Unmatched junction bases numbered 9, after V lost 2 bases and J lost 8 bases. Looked up from germline, CDR1 is GTSNPN and CDR2 is SVGIG (reference sequence). Here the CDR3 reads CAWSLVGQMDSPLHF. CDR3 DNA sequence: TGTGCCTGGAGTTTGGTGGGACAGATGGATTCACCCCTCCACTTT.

The chain employs TRBV7-8 and TRBJ2-3, with TRBD1 matching 7 bases. In germline, CDR1 is SGHVS, CDR2 FQNEAQ. This CDR3 has 16 residues. The V and J ends lost 0 bases and 0 bases, in that order; junction bases with no gene match: 3. The CDR3 nucleotides read TGTGCCAGCAGCTTAGCGGGACAGTCTAGCACAGATACGCAGTATTTT. Translating it yields CASSLAGQSSTDTQYF. Full variable domain (remainder filled in from reference TRBV7-8 and TRBJ2-3): GAGVSQSPRYKVAKRGQDVALRCDPISGHVSLFWYQQALGQGPEFLTYFQNEAQLDKSGLPSDRFFAERPEGSVSTLKIQRTQQEDSAVYLCASSLAGQSSTDTQYFGPGTRLTVL.

The V and J genes are TRBV27 and TRBJ2-3, with D maybe TRBD1 (5 bases). Germline CDR1 reads MNHEY; CDR2 reads SMNVEV (reference sequence). With 5 bases removed from V and 4 bases from J, the gap between germline ends came to 13 bases. There are 14 residues in the CDR3. This CDR3 is CASSPLGRADTQYF. The CDR3 DNA reads as TGTGCCAGCAGTCCCCTCGGCAGGGCAGATACGCAGTATTTT.

The chain links TRBV7-9 to TRBJ2-2; 8 bases agree with TRBD2. Germline V gives CDR1 SEHNR, CDR2 FQNEAQ (reference sequence). J gave up 1 base and V 2 bases, and 6 bases lay outside the gene matches. The CDR3 length is 17 residues. For the CDR3, the DNA is TGTGCCAGCAGCTTATCGGCCGGGAGGGAGAACACCGGGGAGCTGTTTTTT. Amino acid sequence: CASSLSAGRENTGELFF.

The chain has TRBV2 and TRBJ1-3; tentatively, D is TRBD1 (5 bases). Trimming stripped 10 bases from V and 7 bases from J, with 11 bases between. Germline CDR1 and CDR2: SNHLY and FYNNEI. The CDR3 has 11 amino acids. The CDR3 reads CATRGVNTIYF. The CDR3 DNA reads as TGTGCCACCCGGGGGGTTAACACCATATATTTT.

This rearrangement joins TRBV5-4 to TRBJ2-1; 12 nucleotides align to TRBD2. Looked up from germline, CDR1 is SGHNT and CDR2 is YYREEE (reference sequence). The CDR3 length is 15 residues. V was clipped by 3 bases and J by 7 bases; unmatched bases: 5. The CDR3: CASSSLAGGLNEQFF. The CDR3 region has the DNA TGTGCCAGCAGCTCTCTAGCGGGAGGGCTGAATGAGCAGTTCTTC.